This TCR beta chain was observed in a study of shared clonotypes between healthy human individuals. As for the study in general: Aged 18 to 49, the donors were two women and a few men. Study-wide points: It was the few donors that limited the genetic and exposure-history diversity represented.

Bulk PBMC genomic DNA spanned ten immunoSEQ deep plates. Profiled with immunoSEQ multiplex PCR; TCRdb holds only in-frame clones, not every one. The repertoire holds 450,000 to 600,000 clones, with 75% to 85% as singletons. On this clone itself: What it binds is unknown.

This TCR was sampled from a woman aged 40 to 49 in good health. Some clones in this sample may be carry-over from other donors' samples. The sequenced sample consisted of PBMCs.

The CDR3 bases are TGTGCCAGCTCACCTATCCGGGCCCAGGGCTACGAGCAGTACTTC. It encodes CASSPIRAQGYEQYF. The chain uses TRBV18 and TRBJ2-7; tentatively, D is TRBD1 (5 bases). The germline gives CDR1 KGHSH, CDR2 LQKENI. V was clipped by 3 bases and J by 3 bases, with 15 bases between them. The CDR3 loop spans 15 amino acids.